A single sample gave rise to the 18 T cell receptor beta chains below, sequenced in a study of blood T cell repertoires in COVID-19. The protocol was immunoSEQ multiplex PCR, while the TCRdb copy is restricted to in-frame clones and leaves out a portion. The sample shows about 130,000 clones, around 81% of them seen only once. The sample comprised peripheral blood. The receptors stem from a man aged 60 to 69 with acute or convalescent COVID-19.

V is TRBV5-1 and J is TRBJ2-5; TRBD1 is a possible D gene (9 bases). CDR1 SGHRS and CDR2 YFSETQ come from the germline V gene. This CDR3 comprises 16 residues. Between the trimmed V and J ends, which lost 1 base and 5 bases, there was a span of 18 bases. CDR3 protein: CASSLFSSGTGETQYF. The CDR3, as DNA: TGCGCCAGCAGCTTGTTTAGTAGCGGGACAGGGGAGACCCAGTACTTC.

This sequence joins TRBV7-9 and TRBJ2-3; TRBD2 matches at 10 bases. V lost 1 base, J lost 3 bases, and 4 bases stayed unmatched. The CDR3 is made up of 16 amino acids. Germline CDR1 and CDR2: SEHNR and FQNEAQ (reference sequence). Here the CDR3 DNA reads TGTGCCAGCAGCTTAGGAGCGGGAGGGTTGACAGATACGCAGTATTTT. Amino acids: CASSLGAGGLTDTQYF. Using reference TRBV7-9 and TRBJ2-3 for the parts outside the CDR3, the full variable domain is DTGVSQNPRHKITKRGQNVTFRCDPISEHNRLYWYRQTLGQGPEFLTYFQNEAQLEKSRLLSDRFSAERPKGSFSTLEIQRTEQGDSAMYLCASSLGAGGLTDTQYFGPGTRLTVL.

This clone was counted a single time. The chain uses TRBV27 and TRBJ1-4; D may be TRBD1 (6 bases). In germline, CDR1 is MNHEY, CDR2 SMNVEV (reference sequence). The CDR3 loop spans 16 amino acids. The V end was cut by 5 bases, the J end by 5 bases, with 18 bases between. CDR3 nucleotides: TGTGCCAGCAGTCCCCCGAGGGGGGAGGGGAATGAAAAACTGTTTTTT. It yields the protein CASSPPRGEGNEKLFF.

The chain couples TRBV10-1 to TRBJ1-3; D remains ambiguous. With 2 bases removed from V and 4 bases from J, the gap between germline ends came to 15 bases. This CDR3 contains 16 residues. CDR1 WNHNN and CDR2 SYGVQD come from the germline V gene (reference sequence). CDR3 sequence (DNA): TGCGCCAGCAGTGAGCCAGTCGACTCGGGGGGAAACACCATATATTTT. Protein: CASSEPVDSGGNTIYF.

The chain combines TRBV3-1 (or the pseudogene TRBV3-2) with TRBJ2-7; D is undetermined. CDR1 is LGHDT, CDR2 YNNKEL, per germline (reference sequence). Trimming shortened V by 5 bases and J by 0 bases, and 14 bases separated the two germline ends. The CDR3 is made up of 15 amino acids. The CDR3: CASSARVYISYEQYF. In DNA, the CDR3 is TGTGCCAGCAGCGCACGGGTATACATCTCCTACGAGCAGTACTTC.

Only a few counts were recorded for this clone. This CDR3 is CASSFRPNLGMNYNEQFF. The CDR3 DNA sequence: TGCGCCAGCAGCTTTAGACCTAACCTAGGTATGAACTACAATGAGCAGTTCTTC. The chain links TRBV5-1 to TRBJ2-1; D uncertain. The V end lost 2 bases, the J end lost 3 bases, and 21 bases lay between the germline ends. The germline V gene encodes CDR1 SGHRS and CDR2 YFSETQ. The CDR3 runs 18 residues.

This chain uses TRBV6-1 with TRBJ1-2; no firm D call. Trimming left V 1 base short and J 8 bases short, with 14 bases between. Per germline, CDR1 MNHNS and CDR2 SASEGT. This CDR3 spans 14 amino acids. CDR3 in DNA: TGTGCCAGCAGTGAAGGAGGTTGGCCTGGGGGCTACACCTTC. Protein sequence: CASSEGGWPGGYTF.

The chain couples TRBV7-2 to TRBJ1-5, with D uncertain. Trimming left V 4 bases short and J 5 bases short, with 15 bases between. This CDR3 is 15 amino acids long. Germline loops: CDR1 SGHTA, CDR2 FQGNSA. The DNA for the CDR3 is TGTGCCAGCAGCTACCGAGGGAGGGCCCATCAGCCCCAGCATTTT. Translation gives CASSYRGRAHQPQHF.

V gene TRBV7-8 combines with J gene TRBJ2-5; D is unresolved. This CDR3 is 15 amino acids long. Trimming took 8 bases from V and 1 from J, leaving 17 bases between them. Germline lookup yields CDR1 SGHVS and CDR2 FQNEAQ. CDR3 sequence (DNA): TGTGCCAGCCAATTCTATTTTCCCACCCAAGAGACCCAGTACTTC. Translated: CASQFYFPTQETQYF.

This chain uses TRBV9 with TRBJ2-1; D unresolved. The CDR3 has 16 residues. The V gene's germline CDR1 is SGDLS and CDR2 YYNGEE. The V end was cut by 4 bases, the J end by 0 bases, with 14 bases between. The CDR3 coding sequence is TGTGCCAGCAGCCTTAGCAGCCTACGCTCCTACAATGAGCAGTTCTTC. It specifies CASSLSSLRSYNEQFF.

The V and J genes are TRBV27 and TRBJ2-5, with D tentatively TRBD1 (5 bases). Trimming cost V 4 bases and J 5 bases, with 11 bases left between them. Germline CDR1 is MNHEY and CDR2 is SMNVEV (reference sequence). The CDR3 is made up of 13 amino acids. The CDR3 spells CASSSEGDETQYF. As DNA, the CDR3 is TGTGCCAGCAGTTCGGAAGGGGATGAGACCCAGTACTTC.

This clone was counted once. The chain couples TRBV7-2 to TRBJ2-3; 9 bases agree with TRBD2. J was trimmed by 5 bases and V by 1 base; bases with no gene match: 7. The germline V gene encodes CDR1 SGHTA and CDR2 FQGNSA. The CDR3 spans 16 residues. Here the CDR3 DNA reads TGTGCCAGCAGCTTAGTGGGTAGCGGGAGTGGAGATACGCAGTATTTT. Translation: CASSLVGSGSGDTQYF.

The CDR3 is CASSTEDTQYF. The CDR3 DNA follows: TGTGCCAGCAGTACTGAGGATACGCAGTATTTT. The chain combines TRBV27 with TRBJ2-3, with D unresolved. Germline CDR1 and CDR2: MNHEY and SMNVEV (reference sequence). V was pared by 5 bases and J by 6 bases, with 6 bases between. The CDR3 has 11 amino acids.

This clone was observed a few times. The V call is TRBV6-5, the J call TRBJ1-4, with D possibly TRBD1 on 5 matching bases. There are 14 residues in the CDR3. CDR1 is MNHEY, CDR2 SVGAGI, per germline. V lost 1 base and J lost 11, with 14 bases in between. CDR3 DNA: TGTGCCAGCAGTTACTTCAGGGATCGGGGGAAACTGTTTTTT. Amino acid sequence: CASSYFRDRGKLFF.

The CDR3 nucleotides are TGTGCCAGCAGTCCCAGGGGGCCCTCCTACGAGCAGTACTTC. Translating it yields CASSPRGPSYEQYF. The gene calls are TRBV6-2 or TRBV6-3 and TRBJ2-7, with 8 bases matching TRBD1. The germline V gene encodes CDR1 MNHEY and CDR2 SVGEGT. The V segment lost 5 bases and the J segment 0 bases; nucleotides outside the gene matches: 3. This CDR3 is built from 14 residues.

This sequence joins TRBV5-1 and TRBJ2-1; TRBD2 agrees at 10 bases. The germline gives CDR1 SGHRS, CDR2 YFSETQ. Trimming took 4 bases from V and 9 from J; bases not matched to a gene: 10. The CDR3 sequence is 15 residues long. The CDR3 bases are TGCGCCAGCAGCCTGGTTCTAGCGGGAGAAGGTGAGCAGTTCTTC. Its translation is CASSLVLAGEGEQFF.

This chain joins TRBV4-1 and TRBJ2-1; 9 nucleotides match TRBD2. With 0 bases clipped from V and 2 bases from J, the junction kept 2 bases outside the gene matches. The CDR3 runs to 16 residues. The germline V gene has CDR1 MGHRA and CDR2 YSYEKL. For the CDR3, the DNA is TGCGCCAGCAGCCAAGAAATAGCGGGAGCCTACAATGAGCAGTTCTTC. This translates into CASSQEIAGAYNEQFF.

The chain uses TRBV5-4 and TRBJ1-1; D is uncertain. V lost 2 bases, J lost 8 bases, and 13 bases lay in between. Germline V lookup: CDR1 SGHNT, CDR2 YYREEE (reference sequence). The CDR3 has 13 amino acids. For the CDR3, the DNA is TGTGCCAGCAGCTTACCGAGGAGCGCCGAAGCTTTCTTT. Protein sequence: CASSLPRSAEAFF. The whole variable domain, filled in from reference TRBV5-4 and TRBJ1-1, reads ETGVTQSPTHLIKTRGQQVTLRCSSQSGHNTVSWYQQALGQGPQFIFQYYREEENGRGNFPPRFSGLQFPNYSSELNVNALELDDSALYLCASSLPRSAEAFFGQGTRLTVV.